This entry concerns a single T cell receptor (beta chain). No antigen is known for it. By 5'RACE template switching, TCR cDNA was produced, with a universal primer site and UMIs added in the process. TCRdb redid the calling of the 5' RACE reads with MiXCR, one entry per CDR3 protein. The sample comprises about 630,000 distinct CDR3 sequences, approximately 13% of which are singletons, and about 16% rests with the top ten. The source of the sample is a study of T cells after yellow fever vaccination. Overall study context: Those fractions that held only low numbers of cells were prepared using the SMART-Seq v4 Ultra Low Input RNA kit.

The CDR3 covers 17 residues. Trimming removed 0 bases at V and 0 bases at J, with 12 bases between. In germline, CDR1 is LGHNA, CDR2 YSLEER. Findings and limits, study-wide: In FACS-sorted repertoires, abundant clonotypes from the bulk population could appear as contaminants. Subsequent booster samples again held most clones from primary vaccination (more than 95% CD4, 85% to 90% CD8).

The rearrangement uses TRBV4-3 and TRBJ1-3; D is unresolved. The sequence came from a man aged 30 to 39 who received the YFV17D yellow fever vaccine. Sequenced here: PBMCs, sampled on the day of the yellow fever booster vaccination. Here the CDR3 reads CASSQDPQKGSGNTIYF. The CDR3 DNA reads as TGCGCCAGCAGCCAAGACCCCCAAAAGGGCTCTGGAAACACCATATATTTT.